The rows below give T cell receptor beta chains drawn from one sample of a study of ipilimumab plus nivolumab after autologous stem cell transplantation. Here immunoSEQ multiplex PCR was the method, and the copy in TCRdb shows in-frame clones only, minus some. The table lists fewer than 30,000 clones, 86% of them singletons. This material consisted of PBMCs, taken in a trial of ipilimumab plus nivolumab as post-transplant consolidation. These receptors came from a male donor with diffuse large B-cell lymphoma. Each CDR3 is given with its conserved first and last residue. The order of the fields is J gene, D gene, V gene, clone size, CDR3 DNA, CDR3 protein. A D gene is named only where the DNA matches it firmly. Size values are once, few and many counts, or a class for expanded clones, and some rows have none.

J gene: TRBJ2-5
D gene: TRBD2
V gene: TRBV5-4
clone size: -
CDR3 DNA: TGTGCCAGCAGCTTGGGTAGCGGGGGGGCTCGAGAGACCCAGTACTTC
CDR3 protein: CASSLGSGGARETQYF

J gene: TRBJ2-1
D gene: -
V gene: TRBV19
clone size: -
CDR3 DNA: TGTGCCAGTAGTCTGGACAGAAACAATGAGCAGTTCTTC
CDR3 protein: CASSLDRNNEQFF

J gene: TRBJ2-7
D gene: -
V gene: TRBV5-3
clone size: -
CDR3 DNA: TGTGCCAGAAGCCTAATGTCCAGGGTTACCTACGAGCAGTACTTC
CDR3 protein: CARSLMSRVTYEQYF

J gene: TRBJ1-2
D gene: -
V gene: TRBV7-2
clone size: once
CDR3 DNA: TGTGCCAGCAGCTTAGCGAGGGAGGGGCTTGAGGGCTACACCTTC
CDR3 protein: CASSLAREGLEGYTF

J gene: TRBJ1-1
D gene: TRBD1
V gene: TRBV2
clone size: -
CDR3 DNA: TGTGCCAGCAGCTACGGGACAGGGGCTAAGAACACTGAAGCTTTCTTT
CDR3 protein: CASSYGTGAKNTEAFF

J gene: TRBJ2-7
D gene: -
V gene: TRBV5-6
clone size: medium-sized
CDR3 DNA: TGTGCCAGCAGCTTGGCCGCCGGGCCGAGCTCCTACGAGCAGTACTTC
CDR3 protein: CASSLAAGPSSYEQYF

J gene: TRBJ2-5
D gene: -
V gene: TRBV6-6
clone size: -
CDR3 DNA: TGTGCCAGCAGTTACGGGGGGAGGGAGACCCAGTACTTC
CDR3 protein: CASSYGGRETQYF

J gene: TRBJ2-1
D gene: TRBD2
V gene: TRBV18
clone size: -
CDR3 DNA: TGTGCCAGCTCACAAATAGCGGGGGGACCCTACAATGAGCAGTTCTTC
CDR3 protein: CASSQIAGGPYNEQFF

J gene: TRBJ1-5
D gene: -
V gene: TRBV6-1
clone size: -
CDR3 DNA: TGTGCCAGCAGTGAAGCGGGACACTGGAAAAATCAGCCCCAGCATTTT
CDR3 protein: CASSEAGHWKNQPQHF

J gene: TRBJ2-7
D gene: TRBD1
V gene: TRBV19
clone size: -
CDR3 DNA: TGTGCCACTCGGGACAGGGAAGAGGACGAGCAGTACTTC
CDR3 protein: CATRDREEDEQYF

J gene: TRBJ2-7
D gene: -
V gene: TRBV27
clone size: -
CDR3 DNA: TGTGCCAGCAGTTTAGGACCCACCTACGAGCAGTACTTC
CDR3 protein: CASSLGPTYEQYF

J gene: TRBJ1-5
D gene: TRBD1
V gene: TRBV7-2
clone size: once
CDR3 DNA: TGTGCCAGCAGCCCCGGGACAGCACTGATTCAGCCCCAGCATTTT
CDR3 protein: CASSPGTALIQPQHF

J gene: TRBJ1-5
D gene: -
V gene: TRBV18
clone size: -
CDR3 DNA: TGTGCCAGCTCACCTGATACAGGAGGCAATCAGCCCCAGCATTTT
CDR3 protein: CASSPDTGGNQPQHF

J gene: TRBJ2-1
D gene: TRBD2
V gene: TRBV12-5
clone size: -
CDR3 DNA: TGTGCTAGTGGTTTGGGCGGGGGGCAGAGCTCCTACAATGAGCAGTTCTTC
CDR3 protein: CASGLGGGQSSYNEQFF

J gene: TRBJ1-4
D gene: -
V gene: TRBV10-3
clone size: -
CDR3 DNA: TGTGCCATCAGTGCAGGGGATGAAAAACTGTTTTTT
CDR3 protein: CAISAGDEKLFF

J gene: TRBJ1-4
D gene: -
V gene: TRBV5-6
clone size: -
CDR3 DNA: TGTGCCAGCAGCTTTTGGGCAAATGAAAAACTGTTTTTT
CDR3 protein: CASSFWANEKLFF

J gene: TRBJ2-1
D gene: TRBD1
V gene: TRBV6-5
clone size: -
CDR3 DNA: TGTGCCAGCCGGGCGACAGGGGCCGCGAGGGATGAGCAGTTCTTC
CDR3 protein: CASRATGAARDEQFF

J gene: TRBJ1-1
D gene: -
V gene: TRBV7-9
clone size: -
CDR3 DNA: TGTGCCAGCAGCCCCTGGGACAACATGGGCACTGAAGCTTTCTTT
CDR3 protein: CASSPWDNMGTEAFF

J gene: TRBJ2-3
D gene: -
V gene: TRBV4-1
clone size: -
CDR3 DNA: TGCGCCAGCTCCTCAGCGGGTGCGCACACAGATACGCAGTATTTT
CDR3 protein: CASSSAGAHTDTQYF

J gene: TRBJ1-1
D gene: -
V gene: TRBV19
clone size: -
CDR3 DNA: TGTGCCAGCAGAGGACAGCCCCGCTTGATGAACACTGAAGCTTTCTTT
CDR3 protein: CASRGQPRLMNTEAFF

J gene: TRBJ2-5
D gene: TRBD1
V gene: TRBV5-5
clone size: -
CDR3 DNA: TGTGCCAGCAGTTCTTCTGGGGGGACAGGGGAGTACTTC
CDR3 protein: CASSSSGGTGEYF

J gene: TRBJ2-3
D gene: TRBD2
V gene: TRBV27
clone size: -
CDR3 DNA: TGTGCCAGCACCGTCACTCTAGCGGGGGTTGGGACAGATACGCAGTATTTT
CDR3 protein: CASTVTLAGVGTDTQYF

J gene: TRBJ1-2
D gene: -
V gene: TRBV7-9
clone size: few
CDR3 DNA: TGTGCCAGCAGCTTAGTAGGCCCAACTGGATATGGCTACACCTTC
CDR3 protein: CASSLVGPTGYGYTF

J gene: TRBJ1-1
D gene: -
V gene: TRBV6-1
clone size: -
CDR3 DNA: TGTGCCAGCAGTGACCACTTCGCGCGGGGCACTGAAGCTTTCTTT
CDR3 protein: CASSDHFARGTEAFF

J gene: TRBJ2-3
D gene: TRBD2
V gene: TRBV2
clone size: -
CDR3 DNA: TGTGCCAGCAGTGCTAGCGGTTATACGCAGTATTTT
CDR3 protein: CASSASGYTQYF

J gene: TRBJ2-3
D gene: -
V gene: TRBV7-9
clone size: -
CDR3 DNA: TGTGCCAGCAGCTTAGCGGGGGGCCGAGATACGCAGTATTTT
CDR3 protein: CASSLAGGRDTQYF

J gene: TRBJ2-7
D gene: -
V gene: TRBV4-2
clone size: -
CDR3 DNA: TGTGCCAGCAGCCCCCAGAGCAGGGGCTCCTACGAGCAGTACTTC
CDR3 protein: CASSPQSRGSYEQYF

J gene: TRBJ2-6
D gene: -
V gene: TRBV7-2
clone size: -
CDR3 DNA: TGTGCCAGCAGAGAGGGTCTCTCCGGGGCCAACGTCCTGACTTTC
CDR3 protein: CASREGLSGANVLTF

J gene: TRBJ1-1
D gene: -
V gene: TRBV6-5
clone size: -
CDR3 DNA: TGTGCCAGCAGTTACTCCCTGAACACTGAAGCTTTCTTT
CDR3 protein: CASSYSLNTEAFF

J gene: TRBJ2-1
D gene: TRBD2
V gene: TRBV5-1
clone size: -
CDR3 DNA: TGCGCCAGCAGCTTGTTAGCGGGGAGCTCCTACAATGAGCAGTTCTTC
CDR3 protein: CASSLLAGSSYNEQFF

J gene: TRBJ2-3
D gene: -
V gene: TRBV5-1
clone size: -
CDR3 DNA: TGCGCCAGCAGCTCCCTGCCTGAATCTAGCACAGATACGCAGTATTTT
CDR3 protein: CASSSLPESSTDTQYF

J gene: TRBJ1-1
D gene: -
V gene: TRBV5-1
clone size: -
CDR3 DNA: TGCGCCAGCAGCTTGGCGGGGGGCGGAACTGAAGCTTTCTTT
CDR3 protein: CASSLAGGGTEAFF

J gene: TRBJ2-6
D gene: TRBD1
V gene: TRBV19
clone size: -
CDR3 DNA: TGTGCCAGTAGTATGGGACAGGGTCTCTCTGGGGCCAACGTCCTGACTTTC
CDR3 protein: CASSMGQGLSGANVLTF